This TCR beta chain was documented in a study of tumor-infiltrating lymphocytes in primary liver carcinoma. The germline CDR1 and CDR2 sequences are ENHRY and SYGVKD. This CDR3 has 17 residues. Trimming left V 10 bases short and J 0 bases short, with 23 bases between. About this clonotype itself: This may come from a read error, since a much larger clone is one base off.

Starting material of 400 to 600 ng total RNA yielded TCR beta cDNA via a constant-region primer. Generation of the TCR beta libraries relied on three nested multiplex PCR rounds using slightly modified ARM-PCR. The first two PCR rounds used TRBV1-TRBV30 forward primers with a C-beta reverse primer, roughly 10 cycles each. TCRdb re-derived calls from the multiplex PCR reads in MiXCR, one entry per CDR3 protein. The sample has approximately 190,000 distinct CDR3 sequences, 85% seen once; the top ten hold around 18%. Investigators took RNA and DNA out together from about 21-30 mg of unsorted bulk tissue.

The clonotype originates from a man aged 35 to 55 with primary liver carcinoma and hepatitis B virus infection. The source material was tumor tissue from primary liver carcinoma. The chain recombines TRBV10-3 with TRBJ2-3, with a tentative D call TRBD2 (6 bases). CDR3 protein: CATAGSISQASTDTQYF. The CDR3 nucleotides are TGTGCCACGGCGGGAAGCATCTCTCAGGCGAGCACAGATACGCAGTATTTT.